What follows are 3 T cell receptor beta chains derived from one specimen sequenced in a study of blood T cell repertoires in COVID-19. The table came from immunoSEQ multiplex PCR; TCRdb's copy has only in-frame clones and leaves some out. The top ten clones hold approximately 4.5% of a sample with about 120,000 clones, 82% of them seen once. Sequencing was done on a sample of peripheral blood. These receptors were taken from a woman between 70 and 85 years old with acute or convalescent COVID-19.

The chain has TRBV10-3 and TRBJ2-3; 7 nucleotides line up with TRBD1. Germline lookup yields CDR1 ENHRY and CDR2 SYGVKD. The J segment lost 2 bases and the V segment lost 6 bases, leaving 8 bases of the junction unmatched. CDR3 size: 15 residues. The CDR3 protein is CAISFSTGNTDTQYF. The CDR3 DNA is TGTGCCATCAGCTTTTCGACAGGGAACACAGATACGCAGTATTTT.

The chain links TRBV25-1 to TRBJ1-4; weak D call: TRBD1 (6 bases). The CDR3 contains 15 residues. Germline CDR1 MGHDK, CDR2 SYGVNS. Trimming pared 2 bases from V and 8 bases from J, leaving 15 bases between. The CDR3 DNA reads as TGTGCCAGCAGTGAAGTATCAGGGGTGTGGGAAAAACTGTTTTTT. Protein: CASSEVSGVWEKLFF. Based on the CDR3 plus reference TRBV25-1 and TRBJ1-4, the full variable domain is EADIYQTPRYLVIGTGKKITLECSQTMGHDKMYWYQQDPGMELHLIHYSYGVNSTEKGDLSSESTVSRIRTEHFPLTLESARPSHTSQYLCASSEVSGVWEKLFFGSGTQLSVL.

The J gene is TRBJ1-1, the V gene TRBV6-5; TRBD1 is a possible D gene (5 bases). V lost 10 bases to trimming and J lost 1 base, with 19 bases between them. There are 15 residues in the CDR3. Germline values: CDR1 MNHEY, CDR2 SVGAGI. The CDR3 protein is CAILDTLNPNTEAFF. In DNA form, the CDR3 reads TGTGCCATCCTGGACACCTTGAACCCGAACACTGAAGCTTTCTTT.